Listed below are T cell receptor beta chains from one sample, sequenced in a study of cytomegalovirus exposure and HLA in healthy donors. Libraries were prepared by immunoSEQ multiplex PCR; TCRdb keeps only in-frame clonotypes and omits some of them. The sample holds some 130,000 clones, around 72% seen once. The sample taken for sequencing was PBMCs. The receptor source for this set is a woman between 40 and 50 years old in good health and CMV-seronegative. Each CDR3 is given with its conserved first and last residue. The D gene is left open where the match is weak. The size entry is marked missing in some rows and otherwise reads once, few, many or a size class.

d_call: -; clone_size: -; v_call: TRBV7-6; cdr3_length: 15; j_call: TRBJ2-1; cdr3_aa: CASSLGRGIYNEQFF; cdr3_nt: TGTGCCAGCAGCTTAGGACGGGGGATCTACAATGAGCAGTTCTTC
d_call: -; clone_size: -; v_call: TRBV10-2; cdr3_length: 14; j_call: TRBJ1-5; cdr3_aa: CASSLQYSNQPQHF; cdr3_nt: TGCGCCAGCAGCCTACAGTATAGCAATCAGCCCCAGCATTTT
d_call: TRBD2; clone_size: -; v_call: TRBV7-9; cdr3_length: 14; j_call: TRBJ2-5; cdr3_aa: CASSLPSGGETQYF; cdr3_nt: TGTGCCAGCAGCTTACCCAGCGGGGGTGAGACCCAGTACTTC
d_call: TRBD2; clone_size: -; v_call: TRBV29-1; cdr3_length: 14; j_call: TRBJ2-3; cdr3_aa: CSVVRLAETDTQYF; cdr3_nt: TGCAGCGTTGTCCGGCTAGCGGAAACAGATACGCAGTATTTT
d_call: -; clone_size: -; v_call: TRBV7-3; cdr3_length: 16; j_call: TRBJ2-1; cdr3_aa: CASSLSPRSSYNEQFF; cdr3_nt: TGTGCCAGCAGCTTAAGTCCGAGGAGCTCCTACAATGAGCAGTTCTTC
d_call: TRBD1; clone_size: -; v_call: TRBV7-8; cdr3_length: 15; j_call: TRBJ1-3; cdr3_aa: CASSFSGGSGNTIYF; cdr3_nt: TGTGCCAGCAGCTTCTCAGGGGGATCTGGAAACACCATATATTTT
d_call: -; clone_size: -; v_call: TRBV14; cdr3_length: 16; j_call: TRBJ1-6; cdr3_aa: CASSQDSGGDNSPLHF; cdr3_nt: TGTGCCAGCAGCCAAGATTCCGGGGGTGACAATTCACCCCTCCACTTT
d_call: TRBD1; clone_size: -; v_call: TRBV5-5; cdr3_length: 19; j_call: TRBJ1-1; cdr3_aa: CASSLALPDRGRRSTEAFF; cdr3_nt: TGTGCCAGCAGCTTGGCGCTCCCGGACAGGGGGCGACGGTCCACTGAAGCTTTCTTT
d_call: TRBD1; clone_size: few; v_call: TRBV18; cdr3_length: 17; j_call: TRBJ1-5; cdr3_aa: CASSRDRRYGLNQPQHF; cdr3_nt: TGTGCCAGCTCACGGGACAGAAGATACGGCCTCAATCAGCCCCAGCATTTT
d_call: -; clone_size: few; v_call: TRBV27; cdr3_length: 14; j_call: TRBJ2-2; cdr3_aa: CASSFKRNTGELFF; cdr3_nt: TGTGCCAGCAGTTTCAAGAGAAACACCGGGGAGCTGTTTTTT
d_call: -; clone_size: -; v_call: TRBV19; cdr3_length: 16; j_call: TRBJ2-1; cdr3_aa: CASSIDILGARDEQFF; cdr3_nt: TGTGCCAGTAGTATAGATATCCTAGGGGCTAGGGATGAGCAGTTCTTC
d_call: TRBD1; clone_size: -; v_call: TRBV6-5; cdr3_length: 16; j_call: TRBJ2-7; cdr3_aa: CASSYEEGTGFNEQYF; cdr3_nt: TGTGCCAGCAGTTACGAGGAGGGGACAGGGTTTAACGAGCAGTACTTC
d_call: -; clone_size: -; v_call: TRBV2; cdr3_length: 14; j_call: TRBJ2-5; cdr3_aa: CASRGAIGRETQYF; cdr3_nt: TGTGCCAGCAGGGGAGCGATTGGGCGGGAGACCCAGTACTTC
d_call: -; clone_size: -; v_call: TRBV28; cdr3_length: 15; j_call: TRBJ1-3; cdr3_aa: CASSLRQGYRNTIYF; cdr3_nt: TGTGCCAGCAGTTTACGTCAGGGGTATAGAAACACCATATATTTT
d_call: -; clone_size: few; v_call: TRBV19; cdr3_length: 14; j_call: TRBJ2-5; cdr3_aa: CASSTRMVGETQYF; cdr3_nt: TGTGCCAGTAGCACCCGGATGGTCGGGGAGACCCAGTACTTC
d_call: TRBD1; clone_size: -; v_call: TRBV19; cdr3_length: 16; j_call: TRBJ1-6; cdr3_aa: CASSRDRGPPNSPLHF; cdr3_nt: TGTGCCAGTAGCCGGGACAGGGGGCCTCCGAATTCACCCCTCCACTTT
d_call: -; clone_size: -; v_call: TRBV5-6; cdr3_length: 13; j_call: TRBJ2-7; cdr3_aa: CASSLSGTYEQYF; cdr3_nt: TGTGCCAGCAGCTTGAGCGGAACCTACGAGCAGTACTTC
d_call: TRBD1; clone_size: -; v_call: TRBV27; cdr3_length: 14; j_call: TRBJ1-5; cdr3_aa: CASRSTGYNQPQHF; cdr3_nt: TGTGCCAGCAGGTCGACAGGGTACAATCAGCCCCAGCATTTT
d_call: -; clone_size: -; v_call: TRBV7-6; cdr3_length: 17; j_call: TRBJ1-1; cdr3_aa: CASSSTPSGVMNTEAFF; cdr3_nt: TGTGCCAGCAGCTCGACCCCCTCGGGTGTCATGAACACTGAAGCTTTCTTT
d_call: TRBD1; clone_size: -; v_call: TRBV27; cdr3_length: 16; j_call: TRBJ1-2; cdr3_aa: CASRSLDGTGNYGYTF; cdr3_nt: TGTGCCAGCAGATCCCTCGACGGGACAGGGAACTATGGCTACACCTTC
d_call: TRBD1; clone_size: -; v_call: TRBV5-4; cdr3_length: 15; j_call: TRBJ2-1; cdr3_aa: CASSLGGDRISSQFF; cdr3_nt: TGTGCCAGCAGCTTGGGGGGGGACAGGATAAGTTCGCAGTTCTTC
d_call: TRBD1; clone_size: -; v_call: TRBV27; cdr3_length: 14; j_call: TRBJ1-2; cdr3_aa: CASSLGQGDYGYTF; cdr3_nt: TGTGCCAGCAGTTTGGGACAGGGAGACTATGGCTACACCTTC
d_call: TRBD2; clone_size: -; v_call: TRBV9; cdr3_length: 18; j_call: TRBJ2-3; cdr3_aa: CASSLGVAGGSSTDTQYF; cdr3_nt: TGTGCCAGCAGCCTCGGGGTAGCGGGGGGTTCTAGCACAGATACGCAGTATTTT
d_call: TRBD1; clone_size: -; v_call: TRBV4-3; cdr3_length: 13; j_call: TRBJ1-1; cdr3_aa: CASSQGDSPKAFF; cdr3_nt: TGCGCCAGCAGCCAAGGGGACAGCCCCAAAGCTTTCTTT
d_call: TRBD2; clone_size: -; v_call: TRBV6-6; cdr3_length: 14; j_call: TRBJ2-1; cdr3_aa: CASSTAGGPDEQFF; cdr3_nt: TGTGCCAGTTCTACAGCGGGGGGGCCTGATGAGCAGTTCTTC
d_call: TRBD1; clone_size: -; v_call: TRBV18; cdr3_length: 15; j_call: TRBJ2-5; cdr3_aa: CASSPMTGEQETQYF; cdr3_nt: TGTGCCAGCTCACCAATGACAGGGGAACAAGAGACCCAGTACTTC
d_call: -; clone_size: -; v_call: TRBV4-1; cdr3_length: 16; j_call: TRBJ1-5; cdr3_aa: CASSQEGDYSNQPQHF; cdr3_nt: TGCGCCAGCAGCCAAGAGGGAGATTATAGCAATCAGCCCCAGCATTTT
d_call: -; clone_size: -; v_call: TRBV2; cdr3_length: 14; j_call: TRBJ1-2; cdr3_aa: CASSEARTGRGYTF; cdr3_nt: TGTGCCAGCAGTGAAGCGAGAACAGGGCGTGGCTACACCTTC